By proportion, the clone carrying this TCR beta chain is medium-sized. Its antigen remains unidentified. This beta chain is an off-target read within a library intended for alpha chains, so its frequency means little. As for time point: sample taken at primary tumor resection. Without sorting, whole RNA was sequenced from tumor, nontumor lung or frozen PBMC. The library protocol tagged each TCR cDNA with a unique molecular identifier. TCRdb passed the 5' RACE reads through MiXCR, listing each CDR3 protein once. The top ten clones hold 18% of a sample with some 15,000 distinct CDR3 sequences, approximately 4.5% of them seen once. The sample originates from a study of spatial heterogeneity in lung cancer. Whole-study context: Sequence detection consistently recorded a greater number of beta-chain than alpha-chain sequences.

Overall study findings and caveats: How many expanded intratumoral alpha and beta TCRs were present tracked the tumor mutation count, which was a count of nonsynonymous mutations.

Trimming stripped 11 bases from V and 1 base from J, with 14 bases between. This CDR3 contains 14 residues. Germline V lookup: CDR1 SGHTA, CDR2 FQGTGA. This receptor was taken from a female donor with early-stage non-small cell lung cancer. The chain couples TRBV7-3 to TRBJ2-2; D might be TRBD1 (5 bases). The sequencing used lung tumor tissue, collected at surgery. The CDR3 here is CASHQGLNTGELFF. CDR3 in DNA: TGTGCCTCCCATCAGGGTCTGAACACCGGGGAGCTGTTTTTT.